A selection of T cell receptor beta chains follows, all from one sample in a study of blood T cell repertoires in COVID-19. Produced via immunoSEQ multiplex PCR; TCRdb's table is partial and in-frame only. The table lists 250,000 to 350,000 clones, 70% to 90% of them singletons. Material: PBMCs or T cells enriched from blood (not recorded which). The receptors come from a woman aged 30 to 39 who had recovered from COVID-19. Both conserved end residues are part of each CDR3. A D gene is named only where the DNA matches it firmly.

v_gene	j_gene	d_gene	CDR3aa
TRBV28	TRBJ2-2	TRBD2	CASSSGLAGGTGELFF
TRBV20-1	TRBJ1-2	.	CSAIPGDRYTF
TRBV9	TRBJ2-2	.	CASSVTGSGELFF
TRBV5-6	TRBJ2-7	.	CASSLATGYEQYF
TRBV27	TRBJ1-1	.	CASSLRTENTEAFF
TRBV5-6	TRBJ1-2	.	CASSPAQAPNYGYTF
TRBV3-1/TRBV3-2	TRBJ1-5	.	CASSEYGNQPQHF
TRBV4-1	TRBJ1-5	.	CASSRVNRVGQPQHF
TRBV29-1	TRBJ2-3	.	CSVPGLSRADTQYF
TRBV7-2	TRBJ2-7	.	CASSLTGGREYEQYF
TRBV3-1/TRBV3-2	TRBJ1-2	TRBD1	CASSPRQGTGYTF
TRBV2	TRBJ1-1	.	CASRISEEVNTEAFF
TRBV19	TRBJ1-5	TRBD1	CASTRWGTGLSQPQHF
TRBV7-3	TRBJ2-1	.	CASSLTTGTEQFF
TRBV28	TRBJ2-3	.	CASSSSLLTDTQYF
TRBV5-1	TRBJ2-3	TRBD2	CASSFGTSGGARDTQYF
TRBV2	TRBJ1-4	TRBD1	CASSRGQGTANEKLFF
TRBV4-2	TRBJ1-1	.	CASSQSPGGNTEAFF
TRBV2	TRBJ1-4	TRBD1	CASSGAQGQGYEKLFF
TRBV7-9	TRBJ2-3	.	CASSYRRGAGTDTQYF
TRBV5-1	TRBJ2-7	TRBD1	CASSPGTGRVDEQYF
TRBV28	TRBJ1-2	TRBD1	CASSYNRGYGYTF
TRBV5-4	TRBJ2-7	TRBD2	CASSQAGGLSYEQYF
TRBV3-1/TRBV3-2	TRBJ2-2	.	CASSLQGTGELFF
TRBV9	TRBJ2-6	.	CASSVTKSGANVLTF
TRBV18	TRBJ1-4	.	CASSRRREDEKLFF
TRBV29-1	TRBJ2-1	TRBD2	CSVVAGTSDYNEQFF
TRBV21-1	TRBJ1-5	.	CASSLTPPQGQSNQPQHF
TRBV27	TRBJ1-5	.	CASSSGISNQPQHF
TRBV6-5	TRBJ1-1	TRBD1	CASSYNRGPGTEAFF
TRBV5-4	TRBJ2-1	TRBD1	CASSLKGAQQFF
TRBV7-2	TRBJ2-7	TRBD2	CASSLDSGGNYEQYF
TRBV30	TRBJ1-5	.	CAWSDTNSNQPQHF
TRBV7-9	TRBJ2-1	.	CASSDRGTSHNEQFF
TRBV5-5	TRBJ2-1	TRBD2	CASSRDIGLAGVNEQFF
TRBV28	TRBJ1-3	.	CASSLSGQNTIYF
TRBV19	TRBJ2-7	TRBD2	CASSPWTSGTYEQYF
TRBV7-9	TRBJ2-5	TRBD2	CASSRSGVETQYF
TRBV28	TRBJ2-5	TRBD1	CASSFRTGTETQYF
TRBV9	TRBJ2-7	TRBD1	CASSARDRTYEQYF
TRBV6-5	TRBJ1-1	TRBD1	CASRFAGQVNTEAFF
TRBV14	TRBJ2-2	.	CASSSTPNTGELFF
TRBV18	TRBJ1-2	TRBD1	CASSPTGEGGYTF
TRBV19	TRBJ2-1	TRBD2	CATSGLAGKSWSYNEQFF
TRBV29-1	TRBJ2-7	TRBD1	CSVRTGNEQYF
TRBV18	TRBJ2-7	TRBD1	CASSQPGQGAYEQYF
TRBV3-1/TRBV3-2	TRBJ2-5	.	CASSLAGGGGETQYF
TRBV19	TRBJ2-3	.	CASSRRATDTQYF
TRBV28	TRBJ2-7	TRBD2	CASSLAGGPGYEQYF
TRBV6-6	TRBJ1-6	TRBD1	CASSSQGTSPLHF
TRBV24-1	TRBJ1-4	TRBD1	CATSQGADEKLFF
TRBV21-1	TRBJ2-1	.	CASSKGGAGDQDEQFF
TRBV28	TRBJ1-1	.	CASGFGGTMNTEAFF
TRBV3-1/TRBV3-2	TRBJ2-1	TRBD2	CASSHPLAGGNNEQFF
TRBV9	TRBJ1-6	.	CASSVSGQGLNSPLHF
TRBV12-3/TRBV12-4	TRBJ2-7	TRBD1	CASSDRGEQYF
TRBV5-1	TRBJ2-1	.	CASSFNGYNEQFF
TRBV30	TRBJ1-2	TRBD1	CAWSGGKGQKNYGYTF
TRBV5-1	TRBJ2-4	TRBD1	CASSLEQGLGIQYF
TRBV5-1	TRBJ1-5	.	CASSPTAGGNQPQHF